The entry below describes one TCR beta chain. Some clones are missing from TCRdb's copy, which holds only in-frame ones; the method was immunoSEQ multiplex PCR. There are 75,000 to 100,000 clones in the sample; around nine tenths occur only once, and 0.7% to 0.9% lies in the top ten. This sample stems from a study of T cell changes during pregnancy in multiple sclerosis. The CDR3 sequence is 13 residues long. Germline V gene lookup returns CDR1 MNHNY and CDR2 SVGAGI (reference sequence). Trimming cost V 7 bases and J 5 bases, with 14 bases left between them. V gene TRBV6-6 combines with J gene TRBJ1-1; D unclear. This material consisted of peripheral blood, taken in the second trimester of pregnancy. The clonotype comes from a female donor in good health, enrolled as a control in a pregnancy study. This CDR3 is CASIVGRLTEAFF. The CDR3 DNA is TGTGCCAGCATTGTCGGCAGGCTGACTGAAGCTTTCTTT.